This T cell receptor beta chain was documented in a study of Ad26.COV2.S vaccination and SARS-CoV-2 variants. Study overall: Once or twice, 56 days apart, Ad26.COV2.S was delivered intramuscularly.

Germline assignment: CDR1 SGHNT and CDR2 YYREEE (reference sequence). The CDR3 totals 18 residues. The V and J ends lost 4 bases and 6 bases, in that order; junction bases with no gene match: 18. To note about this clone: Its antigen is as yet unknown.

General study findings and limits: Analytic work on TCR breadth and depth might have understated the full extent of total T cell responses. Reports say spike-specific CD8+ and CD4+ T cell responses covered substantial breadth after vaccination.

Treatment defined: approximately 18 received Ad26.COV2.S at low or high dose, single or two shots; roughly five received placebo; per-sample allocation not given. Sampling took place 63 days after the first vaccine or placebo injection. The protocol was immunoSEQ multiplex PCR, while the TCRdb copy is restricted to in-frame clones and leaves out a portion. The top ten clones hold approximately 2.5% of a sample with some 500,000 clones, roughly 89% of them seen once. The clonotype comes from a person aged 18-60 years who received the Ad26.COV2.S COVID-19 vaccine or a placebo. The chain links TRBV5-4 to TRBJ2-1; 8 nucleotides agree with TRBD2. This material consisted of peripheral blood, taken in a trial of Ad26.COV2.S vaccine versus placebo. The CDR3 nucleotides are TGTGCCAGCAGCATGATAATACTTAGCGGGGTGGTTGTCAATGAGCAGTTCTTC. As protein: CASSMIILSGVVVNEQFF.